The TCR beta chain under discussion was sequenced for a study of blood T cell repertoires in COVID-19. Turning to the study itself: COVID-19 samples from acute and convalescent phases originated in the United States, Italy and Spain. In each case, the material was cDNA or gDNA derived from T cells, B-cell-depleted T cells, or PBMCs.

Authors' methods: Amplification with reference gene primers provided the estimates of nucleated cell counts. The method was immunoSEQ multiplex PCR; TCRdb's version includes in-frame clones alone and lacks a portion of them. The V and J calls and clone size come from that table; D and trimming were worked out from the DNA. This repertoire shows about 64,000 clones, approximately 80% found once; its top ten account for 14%. Seattle cases were enrolled at active infection and followed longitudinally. Germline V CDR1 and CDR2: SQVTM, ANQGSEA. The CDR3 totals 13 residues. V dropped 4 bases and J dropped 8 bases, with 15 bases sitting between them.

Material: peripheral blood. The clonotype was recovered from a man aged 55 to 70 with COVID-19, enrolled during active disease. The J gene is TRBJ1-3, the V gene TRBV29-1; the D is unclear. The CDR3 loop is CSVAGEDLYTIYF. CDR3 DNA sequence: TGCAGCGTTGCCGGGGAGGATTTGTACACCATATATTTT.